This T cell receptor (beta chain) was captured by sequencing in a study of OX40 agonist ivuxolimab in advanced cancers. Study information: Ivuxolimab, which patients received intravenously every 2 weeks, was dosed at 0.01 to 10 mg/kg. Study conclusions and caveats: Some patients who did not respond also had low normalized T-cell clonal expansion. At 0.1 to 3.0 mg/kg and by week 6, CD4+ and CD8+ T cells in the blood had expanded clonally.

Here immunoSEQ multiplex PCR was the method, and the copy in TCRdb shows in-frame clones only, minus some. The table records approximately 96,000 clones, less than 95% of them present only once. Comment on this clone: Its target is unknown.

Patients with autoimmune history or systemic immunosuppression were excluded. This sequence originates from an adult with an advanced solid tumor such as melanoma, head and neck, liver or kidney cancer. This specimen consisted of CD4+ or CD8+ T cells sorted from blood, obtained in a trial of the OX40 agonist ivuxolimab.

CDR3 nucleotides: TGTGCCAGCAGCCATACCGACAGGGCCTTCTATGGCTACACCTTC. Translating gives CASSHTDRAFYGYTF. V gene TRBV4-2 combines with J gene TRBJ1-2, with TRBD1 identical over 7 bases. V lost 3 bases to trimming and J lost 4 bases; unmatched junction nucleotides: 8. CDR1 is LGHNA and CDR2 is YNFKEQ in the germline V gene. The CDR3 loop spans 15 amino acids.